The 8 T cell receptor beta chains presented below share a single source sample, sequenced in a study of shared clonotypes between healthy human individuals. Libraries were prepared by immunoSEQ multiplex PCR; TCRdb keeps only in-frame clonotypes and omits some of them. The data show around 610,000 clones, with roughly 95% seen just once and roughly 0.1% held by the top ten. Positive CCR7 selection of CD45RO-negative cells yielded the naive CD8 cells, and terminally differentiated effector memory CD45RA+ cells were excluded. The sample taken for sequencing was naive CD8+ T cells sorted from blood. The receptors stem from a woman aged 25 to 39 in good health.

This clone was seen only once. The chain joins TRBV7-9 to TRBJ1-4; D remains ambiguous. The length of the CDR3 is 14 residues. Germline lookup yields CDR1 SEHNR and CDR2 FQNEAQ (reference sequence). V was pared by 1 base and J by 8 bases, with 11 bases between. This chain's CDR3 is CASSLGLRQEKLFF. The CDR3 region has the DNA TGTGCCAGCAGCTTAGGACTGCGCCAAGAAAAACTGTTTTTT. The full variable domain, rest sourced from reference TRBV7-9 and TRBJ1-4, is DTGVSQNPRHKITKRGQNVTFRCDPISEHNRLYWYRQTLGQGPEFLTYFQNEAQLEKSRLLSDRFSAERPKGSFSTLEIQRTEQGDSAMYLCASSLGLRQEKLFFGSGTQLSVL.

The genes are TRBV28 and TRBJ1-1; D ambiguous. The CDR3 totals 17 residues. Trimming pared 6 bases from V and 8 bases from J, leaving 28 bases between. Germline V lookup: CDR1 MDHEN, CDR2 SYDVKM. Here the CDR3 DNA reads TGTGCCAGCAGCTCCCCTGGGTACACCTCTTGGGCAGGAGAAGCTTTCTTT. It specifies CASSSPGYTSWAGEAFF. Complete variable domain (other parts from reference TRBV28 and TRBJ1-1): DVKVTQSSRYLVKRTGEKVFLECVQDMDHENMFWYRQDPGLGLRLIYFSYDVKMKEKGDIPEGYSVSREKKERFSLILESASTNQTSMYLCASSSPGYTSWAGEAFFGQGTRLTVV.

For this clone: In the same sample, other DNA sequences code for this CDR3. Here the CDR3 reads CASSLAGGSQETQYF. The CDR3 coding sequence is TGTGCCAGCAGTCTAGCGGGAGGGTCCCAAGAGACCCAGTACTTC. This sequence joins TRBV7-9 and TRBJ2-5; the match to TRBD2 covers 12 bases. CDR3 size: 15 residues. The germline CDR1 and CDR2 sequences are SEHNR and FQNEAQ (reference sequence). Unmatched junction bases numbered 3, after V lost 6 bases and J lost 1 base.

V gene TRBV28 combines with J gene TRBJ1-5, with D possibly being TRBD1 (6 bases). Germline lookup yields CDR1 MDHEN and CDR2 SYDVKM. The CDR3 sequence is 17 residues long. V gave up 6 bases and J gave up 6 bases, with 24 bases separating them. CDR3 in amino acids: CASRNTPGTREGQPQHF. CDR3 DNA sequence: TGTGCCAGCAGAAATACACCCGGGACACGGGAGGGTCAGCCCCAGCATTTT.

This rearrangement joins TRBV5-6 to TRBJ2-2; 13 bases agree with TRBD2. CDR3 length: 17 amino acids. The V gene's germline CDR1 is SGHDT and CDR2 YYEEEE. V shed 2 bases and J 6 bases; nucleotides not matched to a gene: 7. The CDR3: CASSLWTSGSSSGELFF. The CDR3 nucleotides are TGTGCCAGCAGCTTATGGACTAGCGGGAGTTCTTCCGGGGAGCTGTTTTTT.

As regards this clone: This sample also contains other DNA sequences that code for the same CDR3. The chain recombines TRBV19 with TRBJ2-3, with 9 bases identical to TRBD1. V lost 5 bases to trimming and J lost 0 bases; unmatched junction nucleotides: 3. Germline assignment: CDR1 LNHDA and CDR2 SQIVND (reference sequence). This CDR3 is built from 15 residues. The CDR3, as DNA: TGTGCCAGTAGTGGGACAGGGTCGAGCACAGATACGCAGTATTTT. The encoded protein is CASSGTGSSTDTQYF.

With respect to this clone: This specimen includes other DNA sequences encoding the same CDR3. CDR3 amino acids: CASSSGTNTGELFF. CDR3 nucleotide sequence: TGTGCCAGCAGTTCAGGAACTAACACCGGGGAGCTGTTTTTT. The rearrangement joins TRBV27 to TRBJ2-2; D not certain. Germline assignment: CDR1 MNHEY and CDR2 SMNVEV (reference sequence). V lost 4 bases, J lost 2 bases, and 8 bases lay in between. The CDR3 runs to 14 residues.

The chain employs TRBV7-9 and TRBJ2-7; D is ambiguous. Per germline, CDR1 SEHNR and CDR2 FQNEAQ (reference sequence). CDR3 length: 13 residues. Trimming left V 9 bases short and J 7 bases short, with 19 bases between. The CDR3 region has the DNA TGTGCCAGTCGGACGGCCGCGTCAATGGAGCAGTACTTC. Amino acid sequence: CASRTAASMEQYF.